The sequence of this T cell receptor beta chain was determined in a study of cytomegalovirus exposure and HLA in healthy donors. PCR used 60 Vbeta primers and 13 Jbeta primers. As processed by the authors: The authors later counted around 80 million unique TCR beta chains, some 11 million of them shared. TCRdb keeps only in-frame clones here, not all; method: immunoSEQ multiplex PCR. From that table come the V and J calls and clone size; the DNA was used to work out D and trimming. Among over 100,000 clones listed, over 70% were seen once. This CDR3 spans 14 amino acids. With 3 bases removed from V and 7 bases from J, the gap between germline ends came to 13 bases. The V gene's germline CDR1 is ENHRY and CDR2 SYGVKD. There are a few counts of this clone.

Material: PBMCs. The chain combines TRBV10-3 with TRBJ2-1; TRBD2 is a possible D gene (6 bases). The source of this sequence is a middle-aged woman in good health and CMV-seropositive. The DNA for the CDR3 is TGTGCCATCAGTGACGGGGGAGACAGAAATGAGCAGTTCTTC. It specifies CAISDGGDRNEQFF.